This T cell receptor beta chain stems from a study of beta chain features in type 1 diabetes. Study results and caveats: Here, the possible influence of HLA type (on TCRB rearrangement) remained unresolved. Moderate yet significant TCRB CDR3 shortening was seen in Type 1 diabetes patients in all four CD4+ subsets.

This clone was observed a handful of times. Its matching antigen is unknown. Investigators reverse transcribed all isolated RNA, so they sequenced expressed TCRB transcripts. The protocol was immunoSEQ multiplex PCR, while the TCRdb copy is restricted to in-frame clones and leaves out a portion. The sample has hundreds of thousands of clones, roughly an eighth seen once. V was clipped by 1 base and J by 10 bases, with 13 bases between them. The CDR3 is 13 residues long. Per the germline V gene, CDR1 is SGHVS and CDR2 is FQNEAQ. Sequenced material: naive CD4+ T cells from blood. The receptor was isolated from a man aged 18 to 29 with type 1 diabetes. The rearrangement joins TRBV7-8 to TRBJ2-5, with D perhaps TRBD2 (7 bases). Written as DNA, the CDR3 is TGTGCCAGCAGCTTAGTTGGGGGCGGGGGCCAGTACTTC. This translates into CASSLVGGGGQYF.